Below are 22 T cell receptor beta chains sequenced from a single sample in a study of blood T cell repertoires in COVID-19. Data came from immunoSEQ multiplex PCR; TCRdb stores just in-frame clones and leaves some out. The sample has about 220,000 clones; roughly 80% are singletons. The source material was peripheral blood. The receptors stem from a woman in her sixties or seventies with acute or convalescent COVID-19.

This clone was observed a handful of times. The CDR3 loop reads CASSRWDRATDTQYF. Written as DNA, the CDR3 is TGTGCCAGTAGTCGATGGGACAGGGCCACAGATACGCAGTATTTT. The chain has TRBV19 and TRBJ2-3; 9 bases are shared with TRBD1. V shed 5 bases and J 2 bases; nucleotides not matched to a gene: 5. Germline values: CDR1 LNHDA, CDR2 SQIVND (reference sequence). The CDR3 has 15 amino acids.

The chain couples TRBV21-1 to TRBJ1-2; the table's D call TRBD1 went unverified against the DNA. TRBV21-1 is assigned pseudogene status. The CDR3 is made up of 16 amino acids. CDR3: CASSTPGGQGAYGYTF. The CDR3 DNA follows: TGTGCCAGCAGCACCCCGGGGGGACAGGGTGCATATGGCTACACCTTC.

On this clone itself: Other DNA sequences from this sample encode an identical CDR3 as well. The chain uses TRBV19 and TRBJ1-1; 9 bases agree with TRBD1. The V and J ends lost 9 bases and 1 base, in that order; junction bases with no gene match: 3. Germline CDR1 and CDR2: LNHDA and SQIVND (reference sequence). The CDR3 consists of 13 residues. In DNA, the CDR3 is TGTGCCAGCAACAGGGGGCGGAACACTGAAGCTTTCTTT. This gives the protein CASNRGRNTEAFF.

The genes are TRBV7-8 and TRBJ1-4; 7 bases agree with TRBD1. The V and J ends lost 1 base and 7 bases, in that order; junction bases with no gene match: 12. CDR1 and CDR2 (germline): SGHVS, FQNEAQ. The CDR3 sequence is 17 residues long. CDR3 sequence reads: CASSLGRGRTGGEKLFF. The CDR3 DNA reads TGTGCCAGCAGCTTAGGACGTGGTAGGACAGGCGGTGAAAAACTGTTTTTT. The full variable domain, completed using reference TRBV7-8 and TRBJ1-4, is GAGVSQSPRYKVAKRGQDVALRCDPISGHVSLFWYQQALGQGPEFLTYFQNEAQLDKSGLPSDRFFAERPEGSVSTLKIQRTQQEDSAVYLCASSLGRGRTGGEKLFFGSGTQLSVL.

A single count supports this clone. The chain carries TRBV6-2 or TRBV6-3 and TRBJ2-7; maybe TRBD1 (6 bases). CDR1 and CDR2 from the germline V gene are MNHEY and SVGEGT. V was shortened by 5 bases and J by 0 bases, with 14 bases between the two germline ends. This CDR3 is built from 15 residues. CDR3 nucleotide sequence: TGTGCCAGCAGTCCCTCGGACAGTAGCTCCTACGAGCAGTACTTC. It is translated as CASSPSDSSSYEQYF.

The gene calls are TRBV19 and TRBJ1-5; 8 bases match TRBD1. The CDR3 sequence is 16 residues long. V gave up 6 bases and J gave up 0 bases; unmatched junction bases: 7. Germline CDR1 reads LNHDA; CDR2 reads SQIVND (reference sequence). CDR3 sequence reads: CASSETGGSSNQPQHF. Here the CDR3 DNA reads TGTGCCAGTAGCGAAACAGGGGGAAGTAGCAATCAGCCCCAGCATTTT. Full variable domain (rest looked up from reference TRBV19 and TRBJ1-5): DGGITQSPKYLFRKEGQNVTLSCEQNLNHDAMYWYRQDPGQGLRLIYYSQIVNDFQKGDIAEGYSVSREKKESFPLTVTSAQKNPTAFYLCASSETGGSSNQPQHFGDGTRLSIL.

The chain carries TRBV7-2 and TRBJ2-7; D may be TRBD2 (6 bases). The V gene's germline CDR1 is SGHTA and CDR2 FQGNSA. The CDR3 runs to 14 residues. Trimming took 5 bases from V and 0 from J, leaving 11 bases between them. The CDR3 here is CASSLDGSSYEQYF. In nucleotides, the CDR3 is TGTGCCAGCAGCCTGGACGGGAGCTCCTACGAGCAGTACTTC.

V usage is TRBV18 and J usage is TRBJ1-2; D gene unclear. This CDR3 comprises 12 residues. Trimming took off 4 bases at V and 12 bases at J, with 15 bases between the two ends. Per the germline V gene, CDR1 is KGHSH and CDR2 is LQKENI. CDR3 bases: TGTGCCAGCTCACACCCTTTGGGCTCAAACACCTTC. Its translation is CASSHPLGSNTF.

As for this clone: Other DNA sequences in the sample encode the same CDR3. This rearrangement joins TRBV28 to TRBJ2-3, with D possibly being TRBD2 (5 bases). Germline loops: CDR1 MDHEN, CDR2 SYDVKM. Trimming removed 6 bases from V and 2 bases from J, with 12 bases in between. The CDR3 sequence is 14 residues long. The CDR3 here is CASRSGITTDTQYF. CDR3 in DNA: TGTGCCAGCAGATCCGGGATCACCACAGATACGCAGTATTTT. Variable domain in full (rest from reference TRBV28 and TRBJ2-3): DVKVTQSSRYLVKRTGEKVFLECVQDMDHENMFWYRQDPGLGLRLIYFSYDVKMKEKGDIPEGYSVSREKKERFSLILESASTNQTSMYLCASRSGITTDTQYFGPGTRLTVL.

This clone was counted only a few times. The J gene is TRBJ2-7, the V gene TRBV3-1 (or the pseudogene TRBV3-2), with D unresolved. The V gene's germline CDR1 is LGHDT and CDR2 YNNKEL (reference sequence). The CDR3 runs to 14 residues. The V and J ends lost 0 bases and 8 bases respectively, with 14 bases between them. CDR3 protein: CASSQDPGGLKQYF. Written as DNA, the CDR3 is TGTGCCAGCAGCCAAGATCCAGGTGGATTAAAGCAGTACTTC.

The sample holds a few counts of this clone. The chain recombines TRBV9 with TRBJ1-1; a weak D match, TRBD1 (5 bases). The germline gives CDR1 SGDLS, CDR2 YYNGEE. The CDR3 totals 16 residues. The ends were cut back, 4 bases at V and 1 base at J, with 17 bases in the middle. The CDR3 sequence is CASSTPPGRGNTEAFF. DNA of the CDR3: TGTGCCAGCAGCACCCCGCCAGGGAGGGGGAACACTGAAGCTTTCTTT. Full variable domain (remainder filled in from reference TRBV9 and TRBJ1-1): DSGVTQTPKHLITATGQRVTLRCSPRSGDLSVYWYQQSLDQGLQFLIQYYNGEERAKGNILERFSAQQFPDLHSELNLSSLELGDSALYFCASSTPPGRGNTEAFFGQGTRLTVV.

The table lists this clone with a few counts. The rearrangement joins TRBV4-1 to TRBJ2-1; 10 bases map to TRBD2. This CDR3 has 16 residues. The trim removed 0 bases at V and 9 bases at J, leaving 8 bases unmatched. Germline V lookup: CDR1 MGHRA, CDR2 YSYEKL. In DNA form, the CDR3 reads TGCGCCAGCAGCCAAGAAGGGACTAGCGTCAACGGTGAGCAGTTCTTC. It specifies CASSQEGTSVNGEQFF.

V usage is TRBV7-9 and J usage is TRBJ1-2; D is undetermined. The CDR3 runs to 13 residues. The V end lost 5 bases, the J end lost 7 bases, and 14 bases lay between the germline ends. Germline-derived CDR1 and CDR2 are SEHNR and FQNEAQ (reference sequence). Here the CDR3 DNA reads TGTGCCAGCAGCCACGAGGCAGTGGGTGGCTACACCTTC. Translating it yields CASSHEAVGGYTF.

CDR3 amino acids: CASSQETSGGAEQYF. For the CDR3, the DNA is TGCGCCAGCAGCCAAGAAACTAGCGGGGGGGCCGAGCAGTACTTC. The rearrangement uses TRBV4-3 and TRBJ2-7; 13 bases line up with TRBD2. The V gene's germline CDR1 is LGHNA and CDR2 YSLEER. Unmatched junction bases numbered 2, after V lost 0 bases and J lost 6 bases. This CDR3 region has 15 residues.

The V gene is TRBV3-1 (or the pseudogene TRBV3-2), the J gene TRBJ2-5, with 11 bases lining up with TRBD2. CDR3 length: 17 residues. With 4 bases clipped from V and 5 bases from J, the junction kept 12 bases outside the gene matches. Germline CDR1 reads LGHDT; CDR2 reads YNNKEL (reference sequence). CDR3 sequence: CASSLFASGGPGETQYF. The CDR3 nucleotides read TGTGCCAGCAGCCTCTTCGCTAGCGGGGGGCCCGGGGAGACCCAGTACTTC.

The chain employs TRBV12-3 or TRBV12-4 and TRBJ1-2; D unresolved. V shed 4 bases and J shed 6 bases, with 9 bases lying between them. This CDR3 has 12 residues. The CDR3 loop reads CASSYEKHGYTF. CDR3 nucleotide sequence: TGTGCCAGCAGTTATGAAAAGCATGGCTACACCTTC.

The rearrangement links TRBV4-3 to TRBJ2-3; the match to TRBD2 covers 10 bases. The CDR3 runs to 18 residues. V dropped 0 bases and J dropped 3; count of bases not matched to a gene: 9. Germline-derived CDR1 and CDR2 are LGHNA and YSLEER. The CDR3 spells CASSQDPQSGGATDTQYF. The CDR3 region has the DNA TGCGCCAGCAGCCAAGATCCCCAGAGCGGGGGGGCAACAGATACGCAGTATTTT.

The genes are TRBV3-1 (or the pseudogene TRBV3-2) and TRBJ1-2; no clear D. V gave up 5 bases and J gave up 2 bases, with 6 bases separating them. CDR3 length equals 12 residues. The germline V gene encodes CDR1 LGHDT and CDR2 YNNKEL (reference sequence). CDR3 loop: CASSVKNYGYTF. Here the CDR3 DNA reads TGTGCCAGCAGCGTCAAAAACTATGGCTACACCTTC.

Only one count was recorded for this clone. CDR3 sequence: CASSPPGLSDTQYF. CDR3 nucleotides: TGTGCCAGCTCACCACCGGGACTCTCAGATACGCAGTATTTT. The genes are TRBV18 and TRBJ2-3; perhaps TRBD2 as D (6 bases). Germline V gene sequence: CDR1 KGHSH, CDR2 LQKENI. Trimming took off 0 bases at V and 4 bases at J, with 8 bases between the two ends. This CDR3 is built from 14 residues.

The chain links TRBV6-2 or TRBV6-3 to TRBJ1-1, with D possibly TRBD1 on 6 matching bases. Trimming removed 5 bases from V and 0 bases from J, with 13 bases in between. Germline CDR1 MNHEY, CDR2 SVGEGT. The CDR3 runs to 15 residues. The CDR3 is CASSDEGGMNTEAFF. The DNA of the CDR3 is TGTGCCAGCAGTGACGAAGGGGGAATGAACACTGAAGCTTTCTTT.

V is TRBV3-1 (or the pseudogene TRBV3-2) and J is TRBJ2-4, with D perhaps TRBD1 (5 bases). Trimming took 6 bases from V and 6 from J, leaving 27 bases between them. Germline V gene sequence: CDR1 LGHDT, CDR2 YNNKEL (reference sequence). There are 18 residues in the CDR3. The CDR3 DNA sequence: TGTGCCAGCAGTCCCGAAATAGTTATGTTAGGGGCCCGAAACATTCAGTACTTC. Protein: CASSPEIVMLGARNIQYF.

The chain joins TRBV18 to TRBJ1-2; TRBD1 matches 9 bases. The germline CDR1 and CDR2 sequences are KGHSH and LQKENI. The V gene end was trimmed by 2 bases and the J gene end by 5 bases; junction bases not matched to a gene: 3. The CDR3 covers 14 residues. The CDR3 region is CASSPGTGRYGYTF. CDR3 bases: TGTGCCAGCTCACCAGGGACAGGGAGGTATGGCTACACCTTC.